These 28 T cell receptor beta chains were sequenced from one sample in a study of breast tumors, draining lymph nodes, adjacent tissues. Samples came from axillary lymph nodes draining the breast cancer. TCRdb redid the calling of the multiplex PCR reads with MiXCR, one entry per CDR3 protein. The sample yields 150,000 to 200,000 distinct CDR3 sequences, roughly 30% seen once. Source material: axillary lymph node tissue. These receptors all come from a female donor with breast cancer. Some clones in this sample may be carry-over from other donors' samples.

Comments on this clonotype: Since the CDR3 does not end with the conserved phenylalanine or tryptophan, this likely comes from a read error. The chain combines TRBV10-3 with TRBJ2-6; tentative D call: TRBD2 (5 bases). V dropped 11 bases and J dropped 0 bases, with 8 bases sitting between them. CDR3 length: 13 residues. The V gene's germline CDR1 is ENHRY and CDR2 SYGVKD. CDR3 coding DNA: TGTGCCCGGGATCTCTCTGGGGCCAACGTCCTGACTCTC. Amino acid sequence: CARDLSGANVLTL.

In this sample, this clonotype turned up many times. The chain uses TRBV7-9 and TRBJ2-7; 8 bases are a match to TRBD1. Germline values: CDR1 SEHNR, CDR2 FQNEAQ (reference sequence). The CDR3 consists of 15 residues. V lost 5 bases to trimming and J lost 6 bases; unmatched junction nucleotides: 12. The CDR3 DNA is TGTGCCAGCAGCACCCAAGGACAGGGCGTAGGCGAGCAGTACTTC. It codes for CASSTQGQGVGEQYF.

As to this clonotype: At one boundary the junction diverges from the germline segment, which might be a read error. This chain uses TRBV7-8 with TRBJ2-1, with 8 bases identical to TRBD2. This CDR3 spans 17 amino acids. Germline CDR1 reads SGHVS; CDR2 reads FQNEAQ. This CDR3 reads CASSLGPRREAYSEQFF. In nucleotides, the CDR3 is TGTGCCAGCAGCTTAGGTCCCAGGCGGGAGGCCTACAGTGAGCAGTTCTTC.

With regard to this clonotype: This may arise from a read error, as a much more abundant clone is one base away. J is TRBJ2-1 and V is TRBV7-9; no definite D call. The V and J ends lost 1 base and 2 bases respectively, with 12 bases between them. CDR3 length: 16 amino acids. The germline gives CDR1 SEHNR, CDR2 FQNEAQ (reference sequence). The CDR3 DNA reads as TGTGCCAGCAGCTTAGGGCACTACCTCCCCTACAATGAGCAGTTCTTC. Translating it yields CASSLGHYLPYNEQFF.

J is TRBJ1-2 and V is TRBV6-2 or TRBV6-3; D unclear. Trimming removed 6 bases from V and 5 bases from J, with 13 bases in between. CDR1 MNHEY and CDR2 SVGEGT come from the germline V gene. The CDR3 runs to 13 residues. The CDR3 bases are TGTGCCAGCAGCAACGGGATGTGGTATGGCTACACCTTC. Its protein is CASSNGMWYGYTF.

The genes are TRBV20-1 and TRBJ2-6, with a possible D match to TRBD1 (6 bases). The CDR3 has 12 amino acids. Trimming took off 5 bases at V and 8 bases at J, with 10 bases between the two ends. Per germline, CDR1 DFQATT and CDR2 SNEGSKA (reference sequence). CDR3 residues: CSAGDTPNVLTF. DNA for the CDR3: TGCAGTGCTGGGGACACCCCCAACGTCCTGACTTTC.

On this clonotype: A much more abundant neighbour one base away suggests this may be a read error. The DNA of the CDR3 is TGTGCCAGCAGTATTAGAGGAACAGACTCCTACGAGCAGCACTTC. This encodes CASSIRGTDSYEQHF. The rearrangement uses TRBV13 and TRBJ2-7; no clear D gene. This CDR3 is 15 amino acids long. The germline V gene encodes CDR1 PRHDT and CDR2 FYEKMQ (reference sequence).

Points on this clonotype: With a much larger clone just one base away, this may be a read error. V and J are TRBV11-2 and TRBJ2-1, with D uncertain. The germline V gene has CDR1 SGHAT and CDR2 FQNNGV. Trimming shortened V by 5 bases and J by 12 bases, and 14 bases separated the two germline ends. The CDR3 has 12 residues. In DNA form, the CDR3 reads TGTGCCAGCAGCGTAACGTCCCCGGCGCAGTTCTTC. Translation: CASSVTSPAQFF. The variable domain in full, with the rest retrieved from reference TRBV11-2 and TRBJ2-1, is EAGVAQSPRYKIIEKRQSVAFWCNPISGHATLYWYQQILGQGPKLLIQFQNNGVVDDSQLPKDRFSAERLKGVDSTLKIQPAKLEDSAVYLCASSVTSPAQFFGPGTRLTVL.

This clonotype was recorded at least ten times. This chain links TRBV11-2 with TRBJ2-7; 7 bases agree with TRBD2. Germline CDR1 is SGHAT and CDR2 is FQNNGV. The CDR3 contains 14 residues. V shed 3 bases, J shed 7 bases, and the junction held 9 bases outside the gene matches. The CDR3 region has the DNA TGTGCCAGCAGCTTTGGGAGGGGCTCAGCGGAGCAGTACTTC. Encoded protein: CASSFGRGSAEQYF.

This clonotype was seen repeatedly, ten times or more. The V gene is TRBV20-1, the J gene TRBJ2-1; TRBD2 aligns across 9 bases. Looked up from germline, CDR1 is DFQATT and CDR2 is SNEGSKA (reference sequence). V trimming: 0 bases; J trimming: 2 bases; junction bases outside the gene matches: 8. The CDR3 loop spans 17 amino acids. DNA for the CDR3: TGCAGTGCTAGAGACGGTCTAGCGGGGCGGGCCTACAATGAGCAGTTCTTC. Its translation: CSARDGLAGRAYNEQFF.

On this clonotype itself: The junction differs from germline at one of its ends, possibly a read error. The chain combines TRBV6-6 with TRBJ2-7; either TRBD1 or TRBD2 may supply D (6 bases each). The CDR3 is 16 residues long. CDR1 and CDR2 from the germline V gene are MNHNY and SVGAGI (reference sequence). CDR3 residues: CASSHSVPGAGDEQYF. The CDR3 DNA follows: TGTGCCAGCAGTCACTCGGTACCGGGGGCCGGGGACGAGCAGTACTTC.

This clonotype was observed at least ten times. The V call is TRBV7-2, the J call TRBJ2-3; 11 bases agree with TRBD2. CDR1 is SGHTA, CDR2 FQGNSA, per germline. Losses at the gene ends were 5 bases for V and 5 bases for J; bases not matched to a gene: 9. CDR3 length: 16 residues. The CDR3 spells CASSPFSGRAIDTQYF. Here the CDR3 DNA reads TGTGCCAGCAGCCCCTTTAGCGGGAGGGCCATAGATACGCAGTATTTT.

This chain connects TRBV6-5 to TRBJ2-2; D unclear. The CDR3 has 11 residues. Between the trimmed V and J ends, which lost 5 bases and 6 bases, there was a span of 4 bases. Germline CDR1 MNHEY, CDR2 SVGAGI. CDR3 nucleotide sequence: TGTGCCAGCAGTCACGCCGGGGAGCTGTTTTTT. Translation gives CASSHAGELFF.

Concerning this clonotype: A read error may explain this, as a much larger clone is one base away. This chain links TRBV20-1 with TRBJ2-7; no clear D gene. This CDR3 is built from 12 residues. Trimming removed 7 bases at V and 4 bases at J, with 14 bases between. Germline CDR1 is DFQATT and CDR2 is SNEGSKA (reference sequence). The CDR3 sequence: CSVSGIAYEQYF. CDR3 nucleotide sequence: TGCAGTGTTAGTGGGATTGCTTACGAGCAGTACTTC.

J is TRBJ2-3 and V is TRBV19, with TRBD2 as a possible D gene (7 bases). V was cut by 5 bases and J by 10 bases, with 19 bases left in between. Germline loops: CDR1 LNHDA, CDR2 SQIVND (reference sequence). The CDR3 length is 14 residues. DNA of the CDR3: TGTGCCAGTAGTCGCGGGGGCCTCGGACTAGCGCAGTATTTT. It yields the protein CASSRGGLGLAQYF.

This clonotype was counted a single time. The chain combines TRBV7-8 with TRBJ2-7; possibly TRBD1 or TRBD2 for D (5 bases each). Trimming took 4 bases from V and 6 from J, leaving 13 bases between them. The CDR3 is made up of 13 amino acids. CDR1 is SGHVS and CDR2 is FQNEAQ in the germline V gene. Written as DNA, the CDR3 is TGTGCCAGCAGCTCCCTGGACGGGACCGAGCAGTACTTC. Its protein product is CASSSLDGTEQYF.

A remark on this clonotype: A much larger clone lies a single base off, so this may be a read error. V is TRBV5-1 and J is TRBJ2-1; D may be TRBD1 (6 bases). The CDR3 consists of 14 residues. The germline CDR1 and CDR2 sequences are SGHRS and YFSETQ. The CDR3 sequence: CTSSLGTTSNEQFF. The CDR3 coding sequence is TGCACCAGCAGCCTGGGGACAACGTCAAATGAGCAGTTCTTC.

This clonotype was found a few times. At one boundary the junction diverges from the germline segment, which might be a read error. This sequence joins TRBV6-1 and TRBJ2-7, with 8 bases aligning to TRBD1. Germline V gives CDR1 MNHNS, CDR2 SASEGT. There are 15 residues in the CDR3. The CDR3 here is CASREGQGDPYEQYF. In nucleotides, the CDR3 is TGTGCCAGCAGGGAAGGACAGGGCGATCCTTACGAGCAGTACTTC.

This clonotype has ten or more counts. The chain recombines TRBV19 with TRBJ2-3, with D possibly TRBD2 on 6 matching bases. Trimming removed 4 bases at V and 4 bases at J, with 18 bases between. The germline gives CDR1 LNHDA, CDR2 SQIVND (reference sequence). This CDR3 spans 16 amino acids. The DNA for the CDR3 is TGTGCCAGTAGTAGCCCCGGGGCGGGGAGCGCAGATACGCAGTATTTT. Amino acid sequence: CASSSPGAGSADTQYF.

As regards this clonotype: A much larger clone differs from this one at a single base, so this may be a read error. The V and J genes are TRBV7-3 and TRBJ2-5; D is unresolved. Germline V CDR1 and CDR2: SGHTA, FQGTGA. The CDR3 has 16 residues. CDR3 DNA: TGTGTCAGCAGCCAATTTCACCCGACATACGCGTGGACCCAGTACTTC. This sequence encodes CVSSQFHPTYAWTQYF.

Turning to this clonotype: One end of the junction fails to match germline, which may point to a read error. The CDR3: CGVSSGRRSSLHF. The DNA of the CDR3 is TGCGGCGTTTCTTCGGGGAGGCGATCATCCCTCCACTTT. V is TRBV29-1 and J is TRBJ1-6, with D unresolved. Germline lookup yields CDR1 SQVTM and CDR2 ANQGSEA. This CDR3 has 13 amino acids. Full variable domain (missing parts from reference TRBV29-1 and TRBJ1-6): SAVISQKPSRDICQRGTSLTIQCQVDSQVTMMFWYRQQPGQSLTLIATANQGSEATYESGFVIDKFPISRPNLTFSTLTVSNMSPEDSSIYLCGVSSGRRSSLHFGNGTRLTVT.

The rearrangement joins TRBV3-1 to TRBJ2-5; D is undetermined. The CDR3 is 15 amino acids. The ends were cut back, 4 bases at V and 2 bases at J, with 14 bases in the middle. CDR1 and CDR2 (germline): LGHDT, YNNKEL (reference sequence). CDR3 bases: TGTGCCAGCAGCCCCGGTGGATTTGGTCAAGAGACCCAGTACTTC. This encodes CASSPGGFGQETQYF.

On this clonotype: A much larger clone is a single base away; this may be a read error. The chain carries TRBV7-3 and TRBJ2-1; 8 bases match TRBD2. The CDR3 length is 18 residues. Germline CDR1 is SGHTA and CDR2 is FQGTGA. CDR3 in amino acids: CASSLNIGSGSTYNEQLF. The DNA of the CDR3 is TGTGCCAGCAGCTTAAATATAGGGAGCGGGAGCACCTACAATGAGCAGCTCTTC.

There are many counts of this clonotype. The CDR3 sequence is CASVGTGGAYEQYF. The CDR3 DNA sequence: TGTGCTAGTGTTGGGACAGGTGGGGCGTACGAGCAGTACTTC. The chain combines TRBV12-5 with TRBJ2-7, with TRBD1 matching 8 bases. In germline, CDR1 is LGHNT, CDR2 FRNRAP. The V and J ends lost 7 bases and 4 bases, in that order; junction bases with no gene match: 9. This CDR3 is 14 amino acids long.

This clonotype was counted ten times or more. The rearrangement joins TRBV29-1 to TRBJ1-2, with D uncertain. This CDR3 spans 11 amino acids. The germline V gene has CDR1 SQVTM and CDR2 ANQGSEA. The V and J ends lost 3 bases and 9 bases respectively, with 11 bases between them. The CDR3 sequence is CSVDLEGSYTF. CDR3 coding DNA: TGCAGCGTTGACCTTGAGGGAAGCTACACCTTC.

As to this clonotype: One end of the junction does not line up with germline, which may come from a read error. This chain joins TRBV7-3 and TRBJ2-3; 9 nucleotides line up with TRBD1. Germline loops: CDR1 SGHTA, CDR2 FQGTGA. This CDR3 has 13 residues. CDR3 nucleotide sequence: TGTGTTGGGGACAGGGTATCTGTAGATGCGCAGTATTTT. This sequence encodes CVGDRVSVDAQYF.

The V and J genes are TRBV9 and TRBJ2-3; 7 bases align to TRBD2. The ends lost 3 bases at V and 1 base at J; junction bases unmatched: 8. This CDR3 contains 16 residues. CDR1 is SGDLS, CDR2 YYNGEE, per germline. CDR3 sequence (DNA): TGTGCCAGCAGCGAGTCGGCGGGAGAGGGCACAGATACGCAGTATTTT. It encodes CASSESAGEGTDTQYF.

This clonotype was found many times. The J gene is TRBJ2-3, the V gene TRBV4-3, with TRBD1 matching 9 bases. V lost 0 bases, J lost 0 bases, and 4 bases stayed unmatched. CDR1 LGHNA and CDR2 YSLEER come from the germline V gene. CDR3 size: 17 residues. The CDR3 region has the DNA TGCGCCAGCAGCCAAGATGGGACAGGGTTTAGCACAGATACGCAGTATTTT. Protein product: CASSQDGTGFSTDTQYF.